One and the same sample provided the 3 T cell receptor beta chains below, sequenced in a study of control samples from healthy donors and cancer patients. The protocol was immunoSEQ multiplex PCR, while the TCRdb copy is restricted to in-frame clones and leaves out a portion. Among 250,000 to 300,000 clones listed, over 75% were seen once. The material sequenced was PBMCs. These receptor sequences come from a woman in her sixties or seventies with lung cancer.

The chain combines TRBV6-5 with TRBJ2-5, with 8 bases lining up with TRBD1. V shed 7 bases, J shed 6 bases, and the junction held 10 bases outside the gene matches. The CDR3 extends over 14 amino acids. Germline values: CDR1 MNHEY, CDR2 SVGAGI. The CDR3 protein is CASNYAGRGQTQYF. The CDR3 coding sequence is TGTGCCAGCAACTATGCGGGCAGGGGGCAGACCCAGTACTTC.

This chain joins TRBV29-1 and TRBJ2-5, with 9 bases aligning to TRBD1. The germline V gene encodes CDR1 SQVTM and CDR2 ANQGSEA. V dropped 5 bases and J dropped 4; count of bases not matched to a gene: 5. The CDR3 extends over 13 amino acids. The CDR3 sequence: CSVYRGRGETQYF. The CDR3 DNA is TGCAGCGTTTACAGGGGGCGGGGAGAGACCCAGTACTTC. Combining the CDR3 with reference TRBV29-1 and TRBJ2-5 gives the whole variable domain SAVISQKPSRDICQRGTSLTIQCQVDSQVTMMFWYRQQPGQSLTLIATANQGSEATYESGFVIDKFPISRPNLTFSTLTVSNMSPEDSSIYLCSVYRGRGETQYFGPGTRLLVL.

Only one count was recorded for this clone. The CDR3 nucleotides are TGTGCCAGCAGTGACCCCCCGGGGGCTAGGGGGGGCTATGGCTACACCTTC. Its protein product is CASSDPPGARGGYGYTF. V usage is TRBV25-1 and J usage is TRBJ1-2, with a tentative D call TRBD1 (6 bases). CDR1 MGHDK and CDR2 SYGVNS come from the germline V gene. The CDR3 covers 17 residues. V gave up 3 bases and J gave up 4 bases, with 21 bases separating them.